The 26 T cell receptor beta chains reported below all come from one sample, sequenced in a study of blood T cell repertoires in COVID-19. Only in-frame clones appear in the TCRdb table, and some are missing; sequencing was by immunoSEQ multiplex PCR. The table includes some 230,000 clones, about 79% detected once. Sequenced input: PBMCs or T cells enriched from blood (not recorded which). These receptors all stem from a woman in her 40s with acute COVID-19.

This clone came up a few times. V and J are TRBV18 and TRBJ1-5, with 7 bases aligning to TRBD1. After removal of 3 bases from V and 7 bases from J, the junction contained 6 bases not matched to a gene. This CDR3 contains 14 residues. The germline V gene has CDR1 KGHSH and CDR2 LQKENI. The CDR3 region is CASSPTGNRQPQHF. The CDR3 DNA reads TGTGCCAGCTCACCGACAGGGAATAGGCAGCCCCAGCATTTT. The variable domain in full, with the rest retrieved from reference TRBV18 and TRBJ1-5, is NAGVMQNPRHLVRRRGQEARLRCSPMKGHSHVYWYRQLPEEGLKFMVYLQKENIIDESGMPKERFSAEFPKEGPSILRIQQVVRGDSAAYFCASSPTGNRQPQHFGDGTRLSIL.

This chain joins TRBV18 and TRBJ1-3; D gene unclear. The germline gives CDR1 KGHSH, CDR2 LQKENI. The CDR3 length is 15 residues. Trimming left V 2 bases short and J 0 bases short, with 8 bases between. DNA of the CDR3: TGTGCCAGCTCACCAGGCATAAACTCTGGAAACACCATATATTTT. It is translated as CASSPGINSGNTIYF.

The chain links TRBV9 to TRBJ1-2; 7 nucleotides agree with TRBD1. The CDR3 is made up of 18 amino acids. Germline CDR1 is SGDLS and CDR2 is YYNGEE. With 0 bases clipped from V and 2 bases from J, the junction kept 13 bases outside the gene matches. CDR3 amino acids: CASSVALQGGQGNYGYTF. CDR3 bases: TGTGCCAGCAGCGTAGCTCTCCAGGGGGGCCAGGGGAACTATGGCTACACCTTC.

This chain connects TRBV14 to TRBJ2-7; no firm D call. Trimming removed 1 base at V and 3 bases at J, with 4 bases between. CDR1 and CDR2 (germline): SGHDN, FVKESK. This CDR3 contains 12 residues. DNA of the CDR3: TGTGCCAGCAGCCAAGGTTACTACGAGCAGTACTTC. This encodes CASSQGYYEQYF.

J is TRBJ1-2 and V is TRBV9, with TRBD1 matching 7 bases. Germline loops: CDR1 SGDLS, CDR2 YYNGEE. Trimming at V came to 0 bases and at J to 6 bases, leaving 8 bases not matched to a gene. The CDR3 totals 15 residues. The CDR3 spells CASSVGSQGVDGYTF. CDR3 nucleotide sequence: TGTGCCAGCAGCGTAGGGTCCCAGGGGGTCGATGGCTACACCTTC.

This clone came up once. This chain uses TRBV7-6 with TRBJ2-2, with D possibly matching TRBD2 (7 bases). Trimming took 1 base from V and 4 from J, leaving 16 bases between them. This CDR3 has 17 amino acids. Germline CDR1 SGHVS, CDR2 FNYEAQ. The CDR3 loop is CASSLESGASGTGELFF. CDR3 DNA: TGTGCCAGCAGCTTAGAATCGGGGGCTAGCGGCACCGGGGAGCTGTTTTTT.

This chain links TRBV5-1 with TRBJ2-4; D uncertain. This CDR3 spans 14 amino acids. Per the germline V gene, CDR1 is SGHRS and CDR2 is YFSETQ. Trimming stripped 0 bases from V and 6 bases from J, with 10 bases between. This CDR3 reads CASSLVDKRNIQYF. The CDR3 DNA follows: TGCGCCAGCAGCTTGGTAGACAAGAGAAACATTCAGTACTTC.

The chain recombines TRBV24-1 with TRBJ1-1, with a weak D call TRBD1 (6 bases). The V end lost 6 bases, the J end lost 5 bases, and 15 bases lay between the germline ends. The CDR3 runs 14 residues. CDR1 is KGHDR, CDR2 SFDVKD, per germline. The CDR3 loop is CATSPSGGRTEAFF. CDR3 coding DNA: TGTGCCACCAGTCCGTCGGGGGGGCGGACTGAAGCTTTCTTT.

The chain recombines TRBV2 with TRBJ1-5, with D tentatively TRBD1 (5 bases). Trimming left V 6 bases short and J 3 bases short, with 12 bases between. The CDR3 totals 14 residues. Germline CDR1 reads SNHLY; CDR2 reads FYNNEI. The CDR3 nucleotides are TGTGCCAGCAGCACGACAGATTTCAATCAGCCCCAGCATTTT. Translating gives CASSTTDFNQPQHF.

V is TRBV11-2 and J is TRBJ1-3, with 8 bases identical to TRBD1. V gave up 1 base and J gave up 4 bases; unmatched junction bases: 9. Germline CDR1 is SGHAT and CDR2 is FQNNGV. This CDR3 is built from 17 residues. The CDR3 is CASSLGLDRVTGNTIYF. CDR3 coding DNA: TGTGCCAGCAGCTTAGGGCTGGACAGGGTAACGGGAAACACCATATATTTT. Using reference TRBV11-2 and TRBJ1-3 for the parts outside the CDR3, the full variable domain is EAGVAQSPRYKIIEKRQSVAFWCNPISGHATLYWYQQILGQGPKLLIQFQNNGVVDDSQLPKDRFSAERLKGVDSTLKIQPAKLEDSAVYLCASSLGLDRVTGNTIYFGEGSWLTVV.

V gene TRBV19 combines with J gene TRBJ2-3, with TRBD2 identical over 11 bases. The CDR3 sequence is 14 residues long. Germline V gene lookup returns CDR1 LNHDA and CDR2 SQIVND (reference sequence). The V segment lost 3 bases and the J segment 4 bases; nucleotides outside the gene matches: 0. CDR3 nucleotides: TGTGCCAGTAGTATTAGCGGGGGGGCAGATACGCAGTATTTT. The encoded protein is CASSISGGADTQYF.

V usage is TRBV7-2 and J usage is TRBJ2-5; TRBD2 matches at 15 bases. The CDR3 extends over 18 amino acids. Germline V CDR1 and CDR2: SGHTA, FQGNSA. Trimming cost V 5 bases and J 1 base; bases outside gene matches: 8. The CDR3 loop is CASSPPGLAGGVQETQYF. In nucleotides, the CDR3 is TGTGCCAGCAGCCCGCCAGGACTAGCGGGGGGGGTCCAAGAGACCCAGTACTTC.

The V gene is TRBV30, the J gene TRBJ2-7, with D unclear. V lost 8 bases and J 0 bases, leaving 14 bases between the germline ends. Germline V gene sequence: CDR1 GTSNPN, CDR2 SVGIG (reference sequence). There are 13 residues in the CDR3. The CDR3 DNA reads TGTGCCGGAGTTAAGGATGGCTCCTACGAGCAGTACTTC. The encoded protein is CAGVKDGSYEQYF.

The chain couples TRBV7-6 to TRBJ1-4; 8 bases agree with TRBD1. Trimming took 4 bases from V and 7 from J; bases not matched to a gene: 8. CDR1 and CDR2 (germline): SGHVS, FNYEAQ. The CDR3 runs 15 residues. The DNA for the CDR3 is TGTGCCAGCAGCTCCCAGGGGGCAGTTGGTGAAAAACTGTTTTTT. It translates to CASSSQGAVGEKLFF.

The genes are TRBV4-2 and TRBJ2-7; tentatively, D is TRBD2 (5 bases). This CDR3 is 13 amino acids long. Trimming removed 4 bases from V and 3 bases from J, with 10 bases in between. Germline CDR1 LGHNA, CDR2 YNFKEQ. CDR3 nucleotides: TGTGCCAGCAGCCCCGGAAGCGGCTACGAGCAGTACTTC. Translating gives CASSPGSGYEQYF.

This clone was seen only once. The gene calls are TRBV19 and TRBJ2-6; TRBD2 is a possible D gene (5 bases). This CDR3 region has 15 residues. Trimming shortened V by 5 bases and J by 4 bases, and 12 bases separated the two germline ends. Germline V gene lookup returns CDR1 LNHDA and CDR2 SQIVND (reference sequence). CDR3: CASSAEAEGANVLTF. In DNA, the CDR3 is TGTGCCAGTAGTGCGGAGGCAGAAGGGGCCAACGTCCTGACTTTC.

This rearrangement joins TRBV15 to TRBJ2-3, with D perhaps matching TRBD2 (7 bases). The CDR3 contains 17 residues. Per the germline V gene, CDR1 is LNHNV and CDR2 is YYDKDF (reference sequence). Trimming left V 0 bases short and J 1 base short, with 14 bases between. CDR3 sequence: CATSRDAGARGTDTQYF. The CDR3 DNA reads TGTGCCACCAGCAGAGATGCGGGGGCGCGGGGCACAGATACGCAGTATTTT.

The rearrangement links TRBV27 to TRBJ1-6, with D perhaps matching TRBD1 (5 bases). With 5 bases removed from V and 0 bases from J, the gap between germline ends came to 11 bases. Germline loops: CDR1 MNHEY, CDR2 SMNVEV (reference sequence). The CDR3 totals 16 residues. For the CDR3, the DNA is TGTGCCAGCAGTACAGGCGTGAGCTCCTATAATTCACCCCTCCACTTT. Translated, it gives CASSTGVSSYNSPLHF.

The genes are TRBV10-3 and TRBJ1-2; D gene ambiguous. CDR1 ENHRY and CDR2 SYGVKD come from the germline V gene. V lost 5 bases and J lost 7, with 8 bases in between. CDR3 length: 11 residues. The CDR3 protein is CAISHQSGYTF. DNA for the CDR3: TGTGCCATCAGTCATCAATCTGGCTACACCTTC.

This rearrangement joins TRBV28 to TRBJ2-7, with 11 bases lining up with TRBD1. The CDR3 sequence is 16 residues long. Germline-derived CDR1 and CDR2 are MDHEN and SYDVKM. V lost 3 bases, J lost 3 bases, and 7 bases stayed unmatched. This chain's CDR3 is CASSLDTGTGGYEQYF. In DNA, the CDR3 is TGTGCCAGCAGTTTGGATACCGGGACAGGGGGCTACGAGCAGTACTTC.

This chain links TRBV3-1 (or the pseudogene TRBV3-2) with TRBJ2-3, with 9 bases aligning to TRBD2. The CDR3 is 16 amino acids. After removal of 1 base from V and 4 bases from J, the junction contained 6 bases not matched to a gene. Per the germline V gene, CDR1 is LGHDT and CDR2 is YNNKEL (reference sequence). DNA of the CDR3: TGTGCCAGCAGCCAAGCGCTAGCGGGATGGTCAGATACGCAGTATTTT. Its protein product is CASSQALAGWSDTQYF.

This clone was counted once. This chain joins TRBV28 and TRBJ1-2, with 10 bases lining up with TRBD1. This CDR3 contains 15 residues. Germline CDR1 MDHEN, CDR2 SYDVKM. V gave up 6 bases and J gave up 6 bases; unmatched junction bases: 10. In DNA form, the CDR3 reads TGTGCCAGCAGCCCCCAGGGACAGGGGTTTCATGGCTACACCTTC. Translated: CASSPQGQGFHGYTF.

This chain joins TRBV28 and TRBJ2-5, with TRBD2 matching 7 bases. With V trimmed by 8 bases and J by 1 base, 10 bases remained unmatched. The CDR3 loop spans 15 amino acids. Germline V gene sequence: CDR1 MDHEN, CDR2 SYDVKM. The CDR3 region has the DNA TGTGCCAGCTCTAGCGGAGGGAAGGGCCAAGAGACCCAGTACTTC. Protein sequence: CASSSGGKGQETQYF.

The chain joins TRBV6-5 to TRBJ1-5, with no clear D. This CDR3 has 14 amino acids. CDR1 and CDR2 (germline): MNHEY, SVGAGI. The V end lost 5 bases, the J end lost 6 bases, and 14 bases lay between the germline ends. CDR3 bases: TGTGCCAGCAGTACGCAGGAGGCGGGTCAGCCCCAGCATTTT. Protein: CASSTQEAGQPQHF.

This clone was seen only once. The chain couples TRBV5-4 to TRBJ2-5; 10 bases are shared with TRBD1. With 4 bases clipped from V and 5 bases from J, the junction kept 11 bases outside the gene matches. The germline gives CDR1 SGHNT, CDR2 YYREEE (reference sequence). The CDR3 is 16 residues long. CDR3 sequence: CASSPKKTGGVETQYF. As DNA, the CDR3 is TGTGCCAGCAGCCCAAAGAAGACAGGGGGCGTGGAGACCCAGTACTTC.

The J gene is TRBJ2-1, the V gene TRBV7-2, with D possibly TRBD2 on 5 matching bases. This CDR3 is 14 amino acids long. With 5 bases removed from V and 9 bases from J, the gap between germline ends came to 17 bases. Germline CDR1 SGHTA, CDR2 FQGNSA. The CDR3 region is CASSLTSTGSEQFF. DNA of the CDR3: TGTGCCAGCAGCCTGACTTCAACGGGGAGTGAGCAGTTCTTC.